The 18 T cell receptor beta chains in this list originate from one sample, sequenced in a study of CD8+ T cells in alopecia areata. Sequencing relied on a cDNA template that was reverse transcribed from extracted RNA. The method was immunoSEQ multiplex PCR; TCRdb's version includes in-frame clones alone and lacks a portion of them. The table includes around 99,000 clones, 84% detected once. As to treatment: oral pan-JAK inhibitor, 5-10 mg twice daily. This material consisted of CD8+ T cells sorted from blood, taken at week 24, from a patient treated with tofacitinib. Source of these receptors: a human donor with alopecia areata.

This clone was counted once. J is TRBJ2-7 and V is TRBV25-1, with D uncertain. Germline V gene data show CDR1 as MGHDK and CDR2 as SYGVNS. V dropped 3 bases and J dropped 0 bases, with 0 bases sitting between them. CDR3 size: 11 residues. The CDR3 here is CASSDSYEQYF. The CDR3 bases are TGTGCCAGCAGTGACTCCTACGAGCAGTACTTC.

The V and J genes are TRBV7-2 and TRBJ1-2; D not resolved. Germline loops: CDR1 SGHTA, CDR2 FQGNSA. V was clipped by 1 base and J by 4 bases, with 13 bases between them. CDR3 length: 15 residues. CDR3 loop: CASSLESPEVYGYTF. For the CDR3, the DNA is TGTGCCAGCAGCTTAGAGTCCCCGGAGGTCTATGGCTACACCTTC.

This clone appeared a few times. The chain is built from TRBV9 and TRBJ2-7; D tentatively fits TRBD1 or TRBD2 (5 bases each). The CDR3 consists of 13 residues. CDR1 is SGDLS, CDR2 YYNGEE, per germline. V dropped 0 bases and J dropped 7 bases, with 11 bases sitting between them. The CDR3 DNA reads TGTGCCAGCAGCGTAGACGGGGCCCAAGAGCAGTACTTC. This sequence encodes CASSVDGAQEQYF.

Here the CDR3 reads CASRLGGDTQYF. The CDR3 DNA follows: TGTGCCAGTCGCCTGGGGGGAGATACGCAGTATTTT. The V call is TRBV19, the J call TRBJ2-3, with D possibly TRBD2 on 6 matching bases. Germline V gene data show CDR1 as LNHDA and CDR2 as SQIVND (reference sequence). Trimming shortened V by 8 bases and J by 5 bases, and 11 bases separated the two germline ends. The CDR3 totals 12 residues.

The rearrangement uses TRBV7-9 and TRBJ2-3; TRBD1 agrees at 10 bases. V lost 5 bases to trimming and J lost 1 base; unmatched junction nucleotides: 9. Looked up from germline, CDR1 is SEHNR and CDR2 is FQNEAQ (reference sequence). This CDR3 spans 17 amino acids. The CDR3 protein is CASSPWATGGRTDTQYF. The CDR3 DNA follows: TGTGCCAGCAGCCCCTGGGCGACAGGGGGCCGCACAGATACGCAGTATTTT. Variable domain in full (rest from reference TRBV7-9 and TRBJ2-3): DTGVSQNPRHKITKRGQNVTFRCDPISEHNRLYWYRQTLGQGPEFLTYFQNEAQLEKSRLLSDRFSAERPKGSFSTLEIQRTEQGDSAMYLCASSPWATGGRTDTQYFGPGTRLTVL.

This CDR3 reads CASSTPGQEIYYGYTF. CDR3 in DNA: TGTGCCAGCAGCACTCCGGGACAGGAGATATACTATGGCTACACCTTC. The genes are TRBV7-2 and TRBJ1-2; 8 bases match TRBD1. The junction had 11 bases not matched to a gene; V was cut back by 5 bases and J by 3 bases. There are 16 residues in the CDR3. Looked up from germline, CDR1 is SGHTA and CDR2 is FQGNSA.

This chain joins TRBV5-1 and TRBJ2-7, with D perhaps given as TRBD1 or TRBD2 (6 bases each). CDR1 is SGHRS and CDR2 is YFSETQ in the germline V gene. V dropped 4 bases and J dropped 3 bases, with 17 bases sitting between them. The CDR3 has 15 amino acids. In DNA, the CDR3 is TGCGCCAGCAGCACCGACACGGGGGCGGGCTACGAGCAGTACTTC. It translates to CASSTDTGAGYEQYF. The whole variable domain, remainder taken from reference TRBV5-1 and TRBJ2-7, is KAGVTQTPRYLIKTRGQQVTLSCSPISGHRSVSWYQQTPGQGLQFLFEYFSETQRNKGNFPGRFSGRQFSNSRSEMNVSTLELGDSALYLCASSTDTGAGYEQYFGPGTRLTVT.

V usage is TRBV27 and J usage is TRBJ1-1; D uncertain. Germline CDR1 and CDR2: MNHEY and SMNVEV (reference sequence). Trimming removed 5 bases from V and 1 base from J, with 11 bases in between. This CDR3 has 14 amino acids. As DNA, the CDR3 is TGTGCCAGCAGTCTTTCGGGATGGAACACTGAAGCTTTCTTT. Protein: CASSLSGWNTEAFF.

The CDR3 loop is CASSPYTGQGAGELFF. Written as DNA, the CDR3 is TGTGCCAGCTCACCGTACACCGGACAGGGTGCCGGGGAGCTGTTTTTT. The V gene is TRBV18, the J gene TRBJ2-2, with TRBD1 identical over 8 bases. The germline V gene encodes CDR1 KGHSH and CDR2 LQKENI. V trimming: 3 bases; J trimming: 6 bases; junction bases outside the gene matches: 9. There are 16 residues in the CDR3.

CDR3 in DNA: TGTGCCAGCAGTTTGACCGGGGCCCGCACAGATACGCAGTATTTT. Protein sequence: CASSLTGARTDTQYF. The chain links TRBV28 to TRBJ2-3; either TRBD1 or TRBD2 may fit D (5 bases each). The V end lost 3 bases, the J end lost 1 base, and 11 bases lay between the germline ends. Germline assignment: CDR1 MDHEN and CDR2 SYDVKM. The CDR3 sequence is 15 residues long.

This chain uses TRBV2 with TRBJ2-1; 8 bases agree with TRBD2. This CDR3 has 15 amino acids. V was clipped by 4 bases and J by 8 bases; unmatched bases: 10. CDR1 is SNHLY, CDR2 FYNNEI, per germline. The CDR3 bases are TGTGCCAGCAGTGCCGGGGGGGCTTTTATCGATGAGCAGTTCTTC. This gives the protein CASSAGGAFIDEQFF.

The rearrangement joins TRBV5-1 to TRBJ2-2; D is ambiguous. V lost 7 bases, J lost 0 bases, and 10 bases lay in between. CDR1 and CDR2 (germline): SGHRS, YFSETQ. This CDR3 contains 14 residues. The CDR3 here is CASAWTTNTGELFF. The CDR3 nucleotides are TGCGCCAGCGCCTGGACCACGAACACCGGGGAGCTGTTTTTT. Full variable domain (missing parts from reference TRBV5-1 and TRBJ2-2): KAGVTQTPRYLIKTRGQQVTLSCSPISGHRSVSWYQQTPGQGLQFLFEYFSETQRNKGNFPGRFSGRQFSNSRSEMNVSTLELGDSALYLCASAWTTNTGELFFGEGSRLTVL.

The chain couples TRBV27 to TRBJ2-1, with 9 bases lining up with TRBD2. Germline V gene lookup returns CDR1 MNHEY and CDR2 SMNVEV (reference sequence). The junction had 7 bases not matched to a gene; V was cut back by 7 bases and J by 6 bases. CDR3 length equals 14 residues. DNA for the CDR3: TGTGCCAGCATCGCGGGGGGGCCGGGCAATGAGCAGTTCTTC. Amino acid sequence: CASIAGGPGNEQFF.

The CDR3 DNA is TGTGCCAGCAGCCTTGGGACCTCGCAGTACTTC. It translates to CASSLGTSQYF. This chain uses TRBV6-6 with TRBJ2-7; D possibly matches TRBD1 or TRBD2 (5 bases each). Germline values: CDR1 MNHNY, CDR2 SVGAGI (reference sequence). There are 11 residues in the CDR3. V lost 6 bases, J lost 9 bases, and 12 bases lay in between.

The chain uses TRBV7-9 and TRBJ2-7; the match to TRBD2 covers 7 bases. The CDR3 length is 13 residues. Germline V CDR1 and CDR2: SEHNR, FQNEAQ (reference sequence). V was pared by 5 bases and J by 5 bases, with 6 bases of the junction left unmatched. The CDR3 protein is CASSPLRGDEQYF. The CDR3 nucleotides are TGTGCCAGCAGCCCTCTCCGGGGGGACGAGCAGTACTTC.

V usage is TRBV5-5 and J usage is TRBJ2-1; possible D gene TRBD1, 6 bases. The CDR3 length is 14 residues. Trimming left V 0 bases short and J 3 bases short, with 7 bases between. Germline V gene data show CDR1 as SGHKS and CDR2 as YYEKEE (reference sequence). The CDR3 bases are TGTGCCAGCAGCTTGGGACAGGTCTACAATGAGCAGTTCTTC. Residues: CASSLGQVYNEQFF.

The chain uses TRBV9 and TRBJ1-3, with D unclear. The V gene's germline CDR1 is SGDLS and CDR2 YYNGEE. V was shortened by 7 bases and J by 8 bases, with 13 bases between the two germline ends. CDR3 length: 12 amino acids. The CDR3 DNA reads TGTGCCAGCCGGAATGTGACGGACACCATATATTTT. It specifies CASRNVTDTIYF.

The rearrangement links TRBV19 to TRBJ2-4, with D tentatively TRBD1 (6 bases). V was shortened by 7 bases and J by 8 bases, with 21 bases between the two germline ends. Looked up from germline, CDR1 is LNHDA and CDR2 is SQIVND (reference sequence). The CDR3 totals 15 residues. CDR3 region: CASNMGTTPLDIQYF. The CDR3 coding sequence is TGTGCCAGTAATATGGGGACAACTCCCCTGGACATTCAGTACTTC.